This T cell receptor beta chain was captured by sequencing in a study of T cell responses to AZD1222 COVID-19 vaccine. Worth noting for this clone: The target antigen is unknown.

Data came from immunoSEQ multiplex PCR; TCRdb stores just in-frame clones and leaves some out. The repertoire holds more than 50,000 clones, 87% seen once, with approximately 2.4% in the top ten. Points from the study as a whole: Vaccine-associated CD4 TCRs ranged over spike, dominating at 160-218 and 743-854. White British ancestry dominated among donors, who included more females, and clonal diversity was possibly underestimated. A rise in Spike-specific TCR breadth and depth followed two AZD1222 doses.

Germline CDR1 is MDHEN and CDR2 is SYDVKM. The CDR3 loop spans 12 amino acids. J was trimmed by 3 bases and V by 8 bases; bases with no gene match: 4. The source was peripheral blood, collected 28 days after the second AZD1222 dose. The chain combines TRBV28 with TRBJ2-7, with 7 bases identical to TRBD1. The sequence was collected from an adult who received the AZD1222 COVID-19 vaccine. As DNA, the CDR3 is TGTGCCAGCCGGGGACAGCACTACGAGCAGTACTTC. Translated, it gives CASRGQHYEQYF.